The 13 T cell receptor beta chains presented below share a single source sample, sequenced in a study of blood T cell repertoires in COVID-19. The method was immunoSEQ multiplex PCR; TCRdb's version includes in-frame clones alone and lacks a portion of them. Here the sample spans some 87,000 clones, 85% to 95% being singletons. Input material: peripheral blood. These receptors came from a woman aged 55 to 70 with active COVID-19.

The V and J genes are TRBV6-1 and TRBJ2-1; D is perhaps TRBD2 (6 bases). The germline CDR1 and CDR2 sequences are MNHNS and SASEGT. V was clipped by 1 base and J by 7 bases, with 11 bases between them. This CDR3 contains 14 residues. CDR3 loop: CASSEGGGANEQFF. In DNA, the CDR3 is TGTGCCAGCAGTGAAGGTGGAGGGGCTAATGAGCAGTTCTTC.

The CDR3 nucleotides are TGTGCCAGCTCACCAGGGACAGGGGGCTATGGAAACACCATATATTTT. Its protein is CASSPGTGGYGNTIYF. This chain connects TRBV18 to TRBJ1-3; 12 bases are a match to TRBD1. The CDR3 is 16 residues long. Germline assignment: CDR1 KGHSH and CDR2 LQKENI. V shed 2 bases and J 3 bases; nucleotides not matched to a gene: 2.

This chain connects TRBV20-1 to TRBJ1-4; D is undetermined. This CDR3 spans 11 amino acids. Germline V gene data show CDR1 as DFQATT and CDR2 as SNEGSKA (reference sequence). V was shortened by 6 bases and J by 6 bases, with 8 bases between the two germline ends. CDR3: CSARPDEKLFF. The CDR3 bases are TGCAGTGCGAGACCGGATGAAAAACTGTTTTTT.

V and J are TRBV19 and TRBJ2-1; the match to TRBD2 covers 9 bases. J gave up 8 bases and V 5 bases, and 10 bases lay outside the gene matches. The CDR3 extends over 15 amino acids. The germline V gene encodes CDR1 LNHDA and CDR2 SQIVND (reference sequence). CDR3 nucleotides: TGTGCCAGTAGTGTGCACGGACTAGCGAAGTATGAGCAGTTCTTC. Translating gives CASSVHGLAKYEQFF. Drawing the rest from reference TRBV19 and TRBJ2-1, the complete variable domain is DGGITQSPKYLFRKEGQNVTLSCEQNLNHDAMYWYRQDPGQGLRLIYYSQIVNDFQKGDIAEGYSVSREKKESFPLTVTSAQKNPTAFYLCASSVHGLAKYEQFFGPGTRLTVL.

The V gene is TRBV2, the J gene TRBJ2-3; TRBD1 matches at 7 bases. J gave up 6 bases and V 6 bases, and 12 bases lay outside the gene matches. Looked up from germline, CDR1 is SNHLY and CDR2 is FYNNEI. The CDR3 has 15 amino acids. In DNA, the CDR3 is TGTGCCAGCAGCGACCACAGGGGTCGGACGGATACGCAGTATTTT. Its protein product is CASSDHRGRTDTQYF.

J is TRBJ2-7 and V is TRBV28; 7 bases align to TRBD1. Germline loops: CDR1 MDHEN, CDR2 SYDVKM. This CDR3 has 14 residues. Losses at the gene ends were 10 bases for V and 5 bases for J; bases not matched to a gene: 14. CDR3 nucleotides: TGTGCCACTACGGACAGGCGCCGGGGTAACGAGCAGTACTTC. This sequence encodes CATTDRRRGNEQYF.

The rearrangement joins TRBV7-8 to TRBJ2-7, with 9 bases fitting TRBD2. After removal of 3 bases from V and 6 bases from J, the junction contained 3 bases not matched to a gene. Germline CDR1 SGHVS, CDR2 FQNEAQ. CDR3 size: 13 residues. The DNA for the CDR3 is TGTGCCAGCAGCTTGCTAGCGGGAACCGAGCAGTACTTC. Residues: CASSLLAGTEQYF.

The rearrangement links TRBV11-3 to TRBJ1-3, with 8 bases lining up with TRBD1. This CDR3 contains 18 residues. V lost 1 base to trimming and J lost 0 bases; unmatched junction nucleotides: 8. The germline gives CDR1 SGHNT, CDR2 YENEEA. The CDR3, as DNA: TGTGCCAGCAGCTTAGGCCAGGGGGCCATAATCTCTGGAAACACCATATATTTT. The encoded protein is CASSLGQGAIISGNTIYF.

The chain has TRBV5-1 and TRBJ2-1, with 8 bases that match TRBD2. The CDR3 extends over 16 amino acids. Germline CDR1 SGHRS, CDR2 YFSETQ. Germline trimming cut 1 base from V and 0 bases from J; bases unmatched to any gene: 3. For the CDR3, the DNA is TGCGCCAGCAGCTTGACGAGCGGGGGCTCCTACAATGAGCAGTTCTTC. This codes for CASSLTSGGSYNEQFF.

The chain employs TRBV2 and TRBJ2-5; TRBD1 agrees at 9 bases. The CDR3 sequence is 14 residues long. After removal of 6 bases from V and 3 bases from J, the junction contained 5 bases not matched to a gene. From germline, CDR1 is SNHLY and CDR2 FYNNEI. The CDR3 protein is CASSSGTGKETQYF. CDR3 bases: TGTGCCAGCAGCTCCGGGACAGGGAAAGAGACCCAGTACTTC.

The V and J genes are TRBV27 and TRBJ2-2; D is perhaps TRBD2 (5 bases). Trimming stripped 7 bases from V and 4 bases from J, with 7 bases between. The length of the CDR3 is 12 residues. Germline loops: CDR1 MNHEY, CDR2 SMNVEV (reference sequence). The DNA of the CDR3 is TGTGCCAGCATGCGGGCCACCGGGGAGCTGTTTTTT. Residues: CASMRATGELFF.

The chain uses TRBV4-1 and TRBJ2-7; 7 bases align to TRBD2. The CDR3 has 15 residues. Per germline, CDR1 MGHRA and CDR2 YSYEKL. Losses at the gene ends were 1 base for V and 4 bases for J; bases not matched to a gene: 7. The CDR3 region is CASSQASGTVYEQYF. CDR3 nucleotides: TGCGCCAGCAGCCAAGCCAGCGGGACCGTTTACGAGCAGTACTTC.

The V call is TRBV6-5, the J call TRBJ2-1, with 13 positions matching TRBD2. The V segment lost 2 bases and the J segment 8 bases; nucleotides outside the gene matches: 6. This CDR3 contains 16 residues. CDR1 and CDR2 from the germline V gene are MNHEY and SVGAGI. The CDR3 DNA reads TGTGCCAGCAGTTACGCGGGACTAGCGGGATTAGATGAGCAGTTCTTC. It specifies CASSYAGLAGLDEQFF.